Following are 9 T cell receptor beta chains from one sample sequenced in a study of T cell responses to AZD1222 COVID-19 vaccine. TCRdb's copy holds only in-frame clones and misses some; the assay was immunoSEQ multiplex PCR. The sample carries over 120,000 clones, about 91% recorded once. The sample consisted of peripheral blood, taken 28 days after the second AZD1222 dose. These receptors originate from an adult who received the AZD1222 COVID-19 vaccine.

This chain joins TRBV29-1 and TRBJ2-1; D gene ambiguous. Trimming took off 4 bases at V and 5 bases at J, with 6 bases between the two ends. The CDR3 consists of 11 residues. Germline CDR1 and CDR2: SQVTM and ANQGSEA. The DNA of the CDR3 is TGCAGCGTTGTCCTCAACAATGAGCAGTTCTTC. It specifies CSVVLNNEQFF.

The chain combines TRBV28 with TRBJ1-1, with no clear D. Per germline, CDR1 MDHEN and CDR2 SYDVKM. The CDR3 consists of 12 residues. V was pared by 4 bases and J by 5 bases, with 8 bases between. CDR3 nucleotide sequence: TGTGCCAGCAGTTATCGAGGAACTGAAGCTTTCTTT. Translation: CASSYRGTEAFF.

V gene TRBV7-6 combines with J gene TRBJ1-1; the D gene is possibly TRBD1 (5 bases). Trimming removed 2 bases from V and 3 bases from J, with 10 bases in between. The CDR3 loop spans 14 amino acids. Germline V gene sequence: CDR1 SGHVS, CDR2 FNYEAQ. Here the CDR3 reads CASSLKEGDTEAFF. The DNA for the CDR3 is TGTGCCAGCAGCTTAAAAGAAGGGGACACTGAAGCTTTCTTT.

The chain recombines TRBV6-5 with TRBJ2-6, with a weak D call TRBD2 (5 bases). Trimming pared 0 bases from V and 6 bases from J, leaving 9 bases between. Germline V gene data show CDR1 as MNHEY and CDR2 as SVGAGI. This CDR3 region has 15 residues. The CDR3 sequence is CASSYSEAKANVLTF. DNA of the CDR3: TGTGCCAGCAGTTACTCGGAGGCTAAGGCCAACGTCCTGACTTTC.

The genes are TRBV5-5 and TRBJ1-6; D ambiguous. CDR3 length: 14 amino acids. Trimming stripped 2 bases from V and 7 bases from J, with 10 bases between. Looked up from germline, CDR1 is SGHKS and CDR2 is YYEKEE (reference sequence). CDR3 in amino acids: CASSFQGGNSPLHF. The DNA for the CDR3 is TGTGCCAGCAGCTTTCAAGGCGGGAATTCACCCCTCCACTTT.

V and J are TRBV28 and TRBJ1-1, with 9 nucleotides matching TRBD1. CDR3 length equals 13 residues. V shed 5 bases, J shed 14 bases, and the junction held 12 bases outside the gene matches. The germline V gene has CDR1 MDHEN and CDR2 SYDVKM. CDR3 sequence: CASSPDRGPGWFF. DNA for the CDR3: TGTGCCAGCAGTCCGGACAGGGGCCCCGGTTGGTTCTTT.

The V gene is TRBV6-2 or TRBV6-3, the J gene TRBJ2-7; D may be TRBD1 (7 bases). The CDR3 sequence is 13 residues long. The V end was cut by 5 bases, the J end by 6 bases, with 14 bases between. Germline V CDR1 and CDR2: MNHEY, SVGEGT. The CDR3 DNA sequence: TGTGCCAGCAGTAAGACAGGGACTCTCGAGCAGTACTTC. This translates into CASSKTGTLEQYF.

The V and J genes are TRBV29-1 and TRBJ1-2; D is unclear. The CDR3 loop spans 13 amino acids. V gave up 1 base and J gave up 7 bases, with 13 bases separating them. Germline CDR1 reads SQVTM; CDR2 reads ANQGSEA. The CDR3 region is CSVEGHPARGYTF. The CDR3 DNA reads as TGCAGCGTTGAAGGGCATCCCGCTCGTGGCTACACCTTC.

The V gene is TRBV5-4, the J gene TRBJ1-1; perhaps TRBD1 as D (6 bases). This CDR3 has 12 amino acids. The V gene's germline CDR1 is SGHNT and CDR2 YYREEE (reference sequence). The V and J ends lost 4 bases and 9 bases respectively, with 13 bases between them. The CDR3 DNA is TGTGCCAGCAGCCCCGACAGGAACAAAGCTTTCTTT. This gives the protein CASSPDRNKAFF.